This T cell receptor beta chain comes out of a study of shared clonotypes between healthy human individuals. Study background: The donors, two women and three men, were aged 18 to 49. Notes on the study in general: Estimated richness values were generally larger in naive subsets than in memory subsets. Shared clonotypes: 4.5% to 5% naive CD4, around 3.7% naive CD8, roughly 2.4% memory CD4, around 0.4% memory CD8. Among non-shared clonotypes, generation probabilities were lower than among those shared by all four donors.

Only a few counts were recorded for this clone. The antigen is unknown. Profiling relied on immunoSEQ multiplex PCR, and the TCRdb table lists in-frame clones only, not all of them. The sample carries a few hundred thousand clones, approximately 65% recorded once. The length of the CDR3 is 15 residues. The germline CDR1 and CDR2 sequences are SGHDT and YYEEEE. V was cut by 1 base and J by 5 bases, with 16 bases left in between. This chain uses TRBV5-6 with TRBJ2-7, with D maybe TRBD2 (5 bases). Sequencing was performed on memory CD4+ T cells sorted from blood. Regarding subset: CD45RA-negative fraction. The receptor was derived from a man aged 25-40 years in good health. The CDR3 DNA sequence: TGTGCCAGCAGCTTGATCGGGGTATCGAAGAACGAGCAGTACTTC. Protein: CASSLIGVSKNEQYF.